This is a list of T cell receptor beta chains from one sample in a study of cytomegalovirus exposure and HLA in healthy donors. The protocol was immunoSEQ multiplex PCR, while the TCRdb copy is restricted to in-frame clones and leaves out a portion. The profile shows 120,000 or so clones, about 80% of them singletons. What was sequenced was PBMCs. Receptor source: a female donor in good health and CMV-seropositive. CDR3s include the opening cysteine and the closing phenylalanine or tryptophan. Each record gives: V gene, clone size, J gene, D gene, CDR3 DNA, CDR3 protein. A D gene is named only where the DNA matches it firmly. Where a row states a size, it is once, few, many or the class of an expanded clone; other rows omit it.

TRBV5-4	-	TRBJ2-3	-	TGTGCCAGCAGCTCCGCAGGGAGCACAGATACGCAGTATTTT	CASSSAGSTDTQYF
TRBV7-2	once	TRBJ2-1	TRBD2	TGTGCCAGCAGCTTAGGGCCTAGCGGGGTTCTTTCCTACAATGAGCAGTTCTTC	CASSLGPSGVLSYNEQFF
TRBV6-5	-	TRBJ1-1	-	TGTGCCAGCCTGACCCCGGGGAAGATCACTGAAGCTTTCTTT	CASLTPGKITEAFF
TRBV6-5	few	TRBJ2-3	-	TGTGCCAGCAGTTACTCTCCTTGGAGCGCAGATACGCAGTATTTT	CASSYSPWSADTQYF
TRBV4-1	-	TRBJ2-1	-	TGCGCCAGCCGCCGGGACACCACCTACAATGAGCAGTTCTTC	CASRRDTTYNEQFF
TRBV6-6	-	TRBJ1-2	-	TGTGCCAGCAGTTCGGCTCCGGCGGGAGGCTACACCTTC	CASSSAPAGGYTF
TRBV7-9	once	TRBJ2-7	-	TGTGCCAGCAGCTTAACAGGGCCCCAGTACTTC	CASSLTGPQYF
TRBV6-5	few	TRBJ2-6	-	TGTGCCAGCAGTTACGGGGGCACGGGGGCCAACGTCCTGACTTTC	CASSYGGTGANVLTF
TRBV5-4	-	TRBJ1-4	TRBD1	TGTGCCAGCAGCTCCGGGACAGTGAGAGTAACTAATGAAAAACTGTTTTTT	CASSSGTVRVTNEKLFF
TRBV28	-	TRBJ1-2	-	TGTGCCAGCAGTTTAACGCCATACCACACTAACTATGGCTACACCTTC	CASSLTPYHTNYGYTF
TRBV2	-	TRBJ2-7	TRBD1	TGTGCCAGCAGTGTGGACAGGGGGGCTGTGGGGTACGAGCAGTACTTC	CASSVDRGAVGYEQYF
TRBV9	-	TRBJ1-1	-	TGTGCCAGCAGCGCGACATCGAACACTGAAGCTTTCTTT	CASSATSNTEAFF
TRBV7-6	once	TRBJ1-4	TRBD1	TGTGCCAGCAGCGGGACAGCTACTAATGAAAAACTGTTTTTT	CASSGTATNEKLFF
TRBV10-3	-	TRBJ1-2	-	TGTGCCATCAATGCAGGGGAGTCGGGGGGCTACACCTTC	CAINAGESGGYTF
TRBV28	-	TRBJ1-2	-	TGTGCCAGCAGTCGACCAGGCCAGGGCTATGGCTACACCTTC	CASSRPGQGYGYTF
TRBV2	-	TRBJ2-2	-	TGTGCCAGCAGTGAAGTCTCACAAACGAACACCGGGGAGCTGTTTTTT	CASSEVSQTNTGELFF
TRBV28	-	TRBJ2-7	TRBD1	TGTGCCAGCAGTTCGACAGGGGGACTCACTTACGAGCAGTACTTC	CASSSTGGLTYEQYF
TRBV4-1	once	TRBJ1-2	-	TGCGCCAGCAGCCAAGACGGAGCTAGCTATGGCTACACCTTC	CASSQDGASYGYTF
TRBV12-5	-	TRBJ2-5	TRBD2	TGTGCTAGTGGTTTAATCCGGGGGGGAGAGACCCAGTACTTC	CASGLIRGGETQYF
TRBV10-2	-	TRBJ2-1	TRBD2	TGCGCCAGCAGACTAGCGGGGGGGGATGAGCAGTTCTTC	CASRLAGGDEQFF
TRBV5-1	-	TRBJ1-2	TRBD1	TGCGCCAGCAGCACAGGGACAGGGGGCCTAGGCTACACCTTC	CASSTGTGGLGYTF
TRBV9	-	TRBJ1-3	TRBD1	TGTGCCAGCAGCGTAGGGACAGGGGCGCGGGGAAACACCATATATTTT	CASSVGTGARGNTIYF
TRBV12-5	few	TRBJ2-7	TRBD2	TGTGCTAGTGGTTCCAGCGGGGTCTACGAGCAGTACTTC	CASGSSGVYEQYF
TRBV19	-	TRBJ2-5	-	TGTGCCAGTAGCTGGGGGGGCTTTGAGACCCAGTACTTC	CASSWGGFETQYF
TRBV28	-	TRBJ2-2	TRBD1	TGTGCCAGCCGGGGACAGGGAGGTAGTGGGACCGGGGAGCTGTTTTTT	CASRGQGGSGTGELFF
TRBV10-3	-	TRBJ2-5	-	TGTGCCATCGGGCCAGGGTCCCAAGAGACCCAGTACTTC	CAIGPGSQETQYF
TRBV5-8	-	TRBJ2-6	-	TGTGCCAGCACCCTTGGGAGGTTCTCTGGGGCCAACGTCCTGACTTTC	CASTLGRFSGANVLTF
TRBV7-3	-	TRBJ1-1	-	TGTGCCAGCAGCCTAGGGGCGAACACTGAAGCTTTCTTT	CASSLGANTEAFF
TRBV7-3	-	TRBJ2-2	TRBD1	TGTGCCAGCAGGGACAGGAGCACCGGGGAGCTGTTTTTT	CASRDRSTGELFF
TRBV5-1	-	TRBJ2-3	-	TGCGCCAGCAGAGTCGCTACTAGCACAGATACGCAGTATTTT	CASRVATSTDTQYF